This paragraph covers one TCR beta chain sequence. The CDR3 extends over 15 amino acids. The V gene lost 7 bases and the J gene lost 13 bases, with 26 bases spanning the gap. One entry per CDR3 protein results from TCRdb running MiXCR on the RT-PCR reads. Of more than 550,000 distinct CDR3 sequences listed, around 14% were seen once; the top ten hold 3.6%. V is TRBV12-3 or TRBV12-4 and J is TRBJ2-1; a weak D match, TRBD2 (6 bases). The receptor was derived from a female donor in good health, serving as a healthy control. What was sequenced was memory CD4+ T cells from blood. As DNA, the CDR3 is TGTGCCAGCACTCGAATGGAGGGAACAGGCCCCAGCCAGTTCTTC. This gives the protein CASTRMEGTGPSQFF.